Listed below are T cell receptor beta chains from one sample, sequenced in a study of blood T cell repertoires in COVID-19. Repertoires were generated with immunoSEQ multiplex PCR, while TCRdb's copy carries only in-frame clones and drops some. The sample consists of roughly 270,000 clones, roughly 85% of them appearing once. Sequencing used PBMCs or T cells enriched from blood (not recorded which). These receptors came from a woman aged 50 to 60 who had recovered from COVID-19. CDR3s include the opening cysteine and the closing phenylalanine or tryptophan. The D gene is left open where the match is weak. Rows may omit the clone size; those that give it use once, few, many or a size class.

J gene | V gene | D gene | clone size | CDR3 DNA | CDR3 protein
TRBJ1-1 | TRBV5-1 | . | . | TGCGCCAGCAGCCGTACAGGGACTGAAGCTTTCTTT | CASSRTGTEAFF
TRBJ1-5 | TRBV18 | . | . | TGTGCCAGCTCACCAGGCGGTGGTCAGCCCCAGCATTTT | CASSPGGGQPQHF
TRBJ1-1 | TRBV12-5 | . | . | TGTGCTAGTGGTTTGTATCAGGGCAGGTCTGAAGCTTTCTTT | CASGLYQGRSEAFF
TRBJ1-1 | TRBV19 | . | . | TGTGCCAGTAGTATACGCAGGAACACTGAAGCTTTCTTT | CASSIRRNTEAFF
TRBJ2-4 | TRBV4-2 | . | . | TGTGCCAGCAGCCAAGAACGTCTGACAGCATTAGCCAAAAACATTCAGTACTTC | CASSQERLTALAKNIQYF
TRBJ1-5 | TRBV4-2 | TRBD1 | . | TGTGCCAGCAGCCAAGATTCAGGACAGGGGGAGCAGCCCCAGCATTTT | CASSQDSGQGEQPQHF
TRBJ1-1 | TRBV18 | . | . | TGTGCCAGCTCACCACCGACAACGAACACTGAAGCTTTCTTT | CASSPPTTNTEAFF
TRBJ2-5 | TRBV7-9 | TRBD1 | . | TGTGCCAGCAGCTCCCCCACCTTGACAGGGGGAGTGAGGGAGACCCAGTACTTC | CASSSPTLTGGVRETQYF
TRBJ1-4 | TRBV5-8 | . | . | TGTGCCGGGGGGGGACCTAATGAAAAACTGTTTTTT | CAGGGPNEKLFF
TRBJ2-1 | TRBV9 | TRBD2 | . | TGTGCCAGCAGCATCGGGACTAGGTACAATGAGCAGTTCTTC | CASSIGTRYNEQFF
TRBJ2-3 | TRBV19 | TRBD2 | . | TGTGCCAGTAGTATAACGGGACTAGCGGACATCCCCACAGATACGCAGTATTTT | CASSITGLADIPTDTQYF
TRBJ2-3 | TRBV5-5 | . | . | TGTGCCAGCAGCTTGACCGGGGCAGATACGCAGTATTTT | CASSLTGADTQYF
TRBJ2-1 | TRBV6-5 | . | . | TGTGCCAGCAGTCTGAATCAGGGGAGGCAGTTCTTC | CASSLNQGRQFF
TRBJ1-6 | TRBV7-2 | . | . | TGTGCCAGCAGCTTAGGAGCCAGGAACAATTCACCCCTCCACTTT | CASSLGARNNSPLHF
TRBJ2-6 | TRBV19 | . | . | TGTGCCAGTAGTATAAGCCCCGGGGGCGGGAGAACTGGGGCCAACGTCCTGACTTTC | CASSISPGGGRTGANVLTF
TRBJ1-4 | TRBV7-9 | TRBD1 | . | TGTGCCAGCAGCCGCGACACAGGGGCGAGTGAACTGTTTTTT | CASSRDTGASELFF
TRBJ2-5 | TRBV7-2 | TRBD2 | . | TGTGCCAGCAGCCTGGGACTAGCGGGAGGGACCCAAGAGACCCAGTACTTC | CASSLGLAGGTQETQYF
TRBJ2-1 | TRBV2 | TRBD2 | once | TGTGCCAGCAGTCTACTAGCGGGGTGGGACAATGAGCAGTTCTTC | CASSLLAGWDNEQFF